This T cell receptor (beta chain) was sequenced during a study of identical twins. The CDR3 length is 16 residues. Germline trimming cut 4 bases from V and 4 bases from J; bases unmatched to any gene: 12. Germline CDR1 is LNHDA and CDR2 is SQIVND (reference sequence). TCRdb re-called the 5' RACE reads with MiXCR, one entry per CDR3 protein. The repertoire holds approximately 220,000 distinct CDR3 sequences, with around 8.1% as singletons. Study-level results: Twin sharing of out-of-frame TCR alpha was underestimated by models in monozygotic pairs. Twin pairs had excess sharing that was weaker in beta out-of-frame sequences. The study drew conclusions from cross-sectional statistical analysis, not from following the same donors. While abundant cord blood beta clonotypes carried fewer insertions, memory repertoires showed no such pattern.

Only a few counts were recorded for this clonotype. What it recognizes is unknown. Another study also made use of these data, one on yellow fever vaccine responses in identical twins.

The clonotype originates from a woman aged 18-29 years in good health. The sequenced sample consisted of memory (CD45RO+) T cells sorted from blood. The V call is TRBV19, the J call TRBJ2-5; 7 nucleotides align to TRBD1. CDR3 residues: CASSNDREGRRETQYF. CDR3 nucleotide sequence: TGTGCCAGTAGTAACGACAGGGAAGGAAGGAGAGAGACCCAGTACTTC.